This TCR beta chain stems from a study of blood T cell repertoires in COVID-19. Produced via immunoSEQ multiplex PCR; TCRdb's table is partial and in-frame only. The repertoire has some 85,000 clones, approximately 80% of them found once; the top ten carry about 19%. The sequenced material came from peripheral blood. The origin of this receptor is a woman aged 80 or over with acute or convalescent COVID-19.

CDR3 loop: CASSQRAGRSSYEQYF. The CDR3 nucleotides read TGTGCCAGCAGCCAAAGAGCGGGGAGGAGCTCCTACGAGCAGTACTTC. The chain employs TRBV14 and TRBJ2-7, with 7 bases identical to TRBD2. V dropped 2 bases and J dropped 0; count of bases not matched to a gene: 7. The CDR3 sequence is 16 residues long. CDR1 is SGHDN and CDR2 is FVKESK in the germline V gene.